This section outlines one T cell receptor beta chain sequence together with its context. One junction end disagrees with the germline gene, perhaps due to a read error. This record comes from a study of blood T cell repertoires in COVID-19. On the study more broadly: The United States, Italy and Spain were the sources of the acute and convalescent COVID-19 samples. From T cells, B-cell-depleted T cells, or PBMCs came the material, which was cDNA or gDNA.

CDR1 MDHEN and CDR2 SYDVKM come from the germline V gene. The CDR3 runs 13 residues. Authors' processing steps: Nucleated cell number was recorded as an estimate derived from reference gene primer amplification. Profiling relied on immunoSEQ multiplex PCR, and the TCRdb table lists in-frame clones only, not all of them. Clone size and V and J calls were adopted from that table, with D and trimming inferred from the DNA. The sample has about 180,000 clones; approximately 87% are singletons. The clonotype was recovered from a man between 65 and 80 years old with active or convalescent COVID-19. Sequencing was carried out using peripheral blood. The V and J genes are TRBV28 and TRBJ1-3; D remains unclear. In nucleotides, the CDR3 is TGTGCCGGGAGACCGGGGTCTGGGAACACCATATATTTT. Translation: CAGRPGSGNTIYF.